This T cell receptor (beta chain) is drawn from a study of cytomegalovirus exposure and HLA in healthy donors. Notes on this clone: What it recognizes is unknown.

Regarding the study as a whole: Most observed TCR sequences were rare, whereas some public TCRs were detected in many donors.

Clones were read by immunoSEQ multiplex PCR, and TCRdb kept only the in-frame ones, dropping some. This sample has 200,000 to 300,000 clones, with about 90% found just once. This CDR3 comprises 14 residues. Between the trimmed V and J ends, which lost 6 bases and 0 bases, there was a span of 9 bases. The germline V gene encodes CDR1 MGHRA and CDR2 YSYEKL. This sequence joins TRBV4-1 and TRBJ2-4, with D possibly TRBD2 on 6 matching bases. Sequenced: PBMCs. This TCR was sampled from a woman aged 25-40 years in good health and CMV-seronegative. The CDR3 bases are TGCGCCAGCAGGGGTAGCGGAGCCAAAAACATTCAGTACTTC. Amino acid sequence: CASRGSGAKNIQYF.